This paragraph covers one T cell receptor (beta chain) sequence. This sample was taken from a study of cytomegalovirus exposure and HLA in healthy donors. Primers included in the PCR were 60 Vbeta and 13 Jbeta primers. Per the authors' pipeline: A later analysis counted 80 million or so unique TCR beta chains, some 11 million shared. Clones were sequenced by immunoSEQ multiplex PCR, and TCRdb holds only the in-frame ones, with some missing. V and J calls plus clone size are reproduced from that table; the DNA served to infer D and trimming. The sample has 87,000 or so clones. Germline V gene sequence: CDR1 MNHEY, CDR2 SMNVEV (reference sequence). The CDR3 contains 15 residues. The ends lost 6 bases at V and 5 bases at J; junction bases unmatched: 8.

The clonotype was recovered from a man aged 50-59 years in good health and CMV-seropositive. Sequenced sample: PBMCs. The V gene is TRBV27, the J gene TRBJ1-1; 11 bases are shared with TRBD1. CDR3: CASRRAGTGGTEAFF. In DNA form, the CDR3 reads TGTGCCAGCAGGCGAGCCGGGACAGGGGGAACTGAAGCTTTCTTT.